These 9 T cell receptor beta chains were all obtained from the same sample, sequenced in a study of cytomegalovirus exposure and HLA in healthy donors. 13 Jbeta primers and 60 Vbeta primers were used for the PCR. Sequencing used immunoSEQ multiplex PCR; TCRdb keeps in-frame clones, though not all of them. Altogether about 170,000 clones are present, around 80% being singletons, with the ten largest covering around 3.1%. The specimen sequenced was PBMCs. The receptors were sampled from a woman between 45 and 65 years old in good health and CMV-seropositive.

This clone was counted a few times. This chain links TRBV5-4 with TRBJ2-6, with 7 bases matching TRBD1. Looked up from germline, CDR1 is SGHNT and CDR2 is YYREEE (reference sequence). The J segment lost 0 bases and the V segment lost 4 bases, leaving 4 bases of the junction unmatched. The CDR3 contains 16 residues. CDR3 nucleotide sequence: TGTGCCAGCAGCCAGGGACAGTTCTCTGGGGCCAACGTCCTGACTTTC. It translates to CASSQGQFSGANVLTF.

The chain combines TRBV5-1 with TRBJ1-1, with a weak D call TRBD1 (6 bases). This CDR3 contains 12 residues. V was trimmed by 5 bases and J by 3 bases, leaving 8 bases between them. The germline V gene encodes CDR1 SGHRS and CDR2 YFSETQ. CDR3 loop: CASRSGDTEAFF. As DNA, the CDR3 is TGCGCCAGCAGGTCAGGGGACACTGAAGCTTTCTTT.

This chain joins TRBV4-1 and TRBJ2-7; 9 bases match TRBD1. The CDR3 runs to 16 residues. The V segment lost 4 bases and the J segment 2 bases; nucleotides outside the gene matches: 9. Per germline, CDR1 MGHRA and CDR2 YSYEKL. Written as DNA, the CDR3 is TGCGCCAGCAGCCCACGAGGACAGGGGAAAGCCTACGAGCAGTACTTC. This sequence encodes CASSPRGQGKAYEQYF.

The V gene is TRBV29-1, the J gene TRBJ2-2; no definite D call. This CDR3 has 14 amino acids. V was shortened by 5 bases and J by 1 base, with 11 bases between the two germline ends. Germline CDR1 is SQVTM and CDR2 is ANQGSEA. The CDR3 reads CSVLKEMNTGELFF. The CDR3 bases are TGCAGCGTTCTCAAGGAGATGAACACCGGGGAGCTGTTTTTT.

Note on this clone: At the DNA level, this CDR3 is encoded by other sequences in the same sample as well. The chain is built from TRBV7-3 and TRBJ1-1; D call uncertain. This CDR3 has 14 residues. V lost 3 bases and J 3 bases, leaving 11 bases between the germline ends. Per germline, CDR1 SGHTA and CDR2 FQGTGA. Here the CDR3 DNA reads TGTGCCAGCAGCTTCTCAGACGGAGACACTGAAGCTTTCTTT. Translation gives CASSFSDGDTEAFF.

The V call is TRBV5-4, the J call TRBJ2-7, with TRBD2 as a possible D gene (5 bases). Germline V gives CDR1 SGHNT, CDR2 YYREEE (reference sequence). V shed 4 bases and J shed 3 bases, with 11 bases lying between them. The CDR3 has 13 amino acids. The CDR3 spells CASSLGSDYEQYF. As DNA, the CDR3 is TGTGCCAGCAGCCTTGGGAGTGACTACGAGCAGTACTTC.

The V and J genes are TRBV11-3 and TRBJ1-1; 8 nucleotides line up with TRBD1. From germline, CDR1 is SGHNT and CDR2 YENEEA. The V segment lost 10 bases and the J segment 5 bases; nucleotides outside the gene matches: 3. The CDR3 spans 11 residues. The CDR3 is CATRTGTEAFF. Written as DNA, the CDR3 is TGTGCCACCCGGACAGGGACTGAAGCTTTCTTT.

This chain connects TRBV6-5 to TRBJ2-3; TRBD1 agrees at 7 bases. Trimming at V came to 6 bases and at J to 0 bases, leaving 3 bases not matched to a gene. The CDR3 length is 14 residues. The germline V gene has CDR1 MNHEY and CDR2 SVGAGI. CDR3 residues: CASSLTGSTDTQYF. In nucleotides, the CDR3 is TGTGCCAGCAGCCTGACAGGGAGCACAGATACGCAGTATTTT.

V gene TRBV6-5 combines with J gene TRBJ1-1, with a possible D match to TRBD1 (6 bases). Germline V gene data show CDR1 as MNHEY and CDR2 as SVGAGI. Trimming removed 5 bases at V and 4 bases at J, with 14 bases between. The CDR3 has 14 amino acids. The CDR3 region is CASSALTGSTEAFF. The CDR3 coding sequence is TGTGCCAGCAGTGCCCTAACAGGGAGCACTGAAGCTTTCTTT.